This TCR beta chain was recovered during a study of OX40 agonist ivuxolimab in advanced cancers. Produced via immunoSEQ multiplex PCR; TCRdb's table is partial and in-frame only. The data show approximately 77,000 clones, with 75% to 90% seen just once and roughly 2.3% held by the top ten. The cohort excluded patients with autoimmune disease history or systemic immunosuppression. The CDR3 loop spans 17 amino acids. Losses at the gene ends were 5 bases for V and 1 base for J; bases not matched to a gene: 6. Germline V gives CDR1 SGHVS, CDR2 FQNEAQ. The chain is built from TRBV7-8 and TRBJ2-2; 11 nucleotides align to TRBD2. The receptor's source is an adult with an advanced solid tumor such as melanoma, head and neck, liver or kidney cancer. Sequencing was performed on CD4+ or CD8+ T cells sorted from blood, taken in a trial of the OX40 agonist ivuxolimab. The CDR3 DNA is TGTGCCAGCAGCCGCCTAGCGGGAGGCCAGAACACCGGGGAGCTGTTTTTT. This codes for CASSRLAGGQNTGELFF.